This T cell receptor beta chain was captured in a study of shared clonotypes between healthy human individuals (dated by TCRdb to the early 2020s). Looking at the study overall: A couple of women and a few men aged 18 to 49 years were included in the cohort. Blood TCR repertoires of about 5 healthy adults were deeply sequenced to estimate repertoire size and the extent of clonotype sharing between individuals. Each donor's leukapheresis produced roughly between about 0.8 and 10 billion PBMCs. Libraries were prepared and TCR repertoires were sequenced by different laboratories using diverse techniques, in order to increase sequencing depth and limit assay-specific biases.

Healthy HIV-negative adults with no recently reported acute infections or vaccinations were included as donors. Only Caucasian adults living in Nashville, Tennessee, USA were represented among the donors. In the unsorted samples, approximately 85 million PBMCs were counted, and genomic DNA was extracted using the QIAamp DNA Blood Mini kit. After blood collection by leukapheresis, PBMCs were isolated using Ficoll-Histopaque density gradient centrifugation and then cryopreserved in the vapor phase of liquid nitrogen. Using the deep immunoSEQ assay, TCR CDR3 regions were amplified from genomic DNA by multiplex PCR. Extracted genomic DNA from each cell subset was spread evenly across all wells of several immunoSEQ 96-well plates, with each plate serving as a replicate. For unsorted PBMC, each replicate PCR was loaded with approximately 330 ng genomic DNA, equivalent to tens of thousands of T cell genomes. Unsorted PBMC genomic DNA was sequenced across ten immunoSEQ deep assay plates. Purified libraries were quantified with a Qubit 3.0 fluorometer, sized on a Bioanalyzer 2100, and re-quantified with the KAPA Library Quantification kit. A separate single-read 150-cycle Illumina NextSeq 550 flow cell was used to sequence each immunoSEQ 96-well plate. Per the authors' processing: Because the immunoSEQ output included only junctional sequences and no quality scores, the filtering could not be the same as the filtering used for full-length reads. Sequences were annotated with PyIR, a Python wrapper for IgBLAST v1.9, using IMGT germline references to assign V/J genes and CDR3. Reads with weak V/J assignments (E-value above 1e-6), missing CDR3, stop codons, out-of-frame junctions, or ambiguous translated residues were removed. V3J clonotypes were defined as sequences sharing an identical inferred V gene, J gene, and CDR3 amino acid sequence. The percentage overlap between two repertoires was calculated by dividing the number of shared unique clonotypes by the size of the smaller repertoire. Three approaches were used to assess repertoire richness: RTK rarefaction, the Chao1 estimator, and Recon v2.1 estimates of unobserved clonotypes. TCRdb limited this immuneACCESS table to in-frame rearrangements with V and J called. A share of clones is missing; checked studies link under half to unresolved V genes, and the rest is unexplained. V and J calls and clone size are those listed in that table; D and trimming were worked out from the DNA. Present in this sample are roughly 510,000 clones, 75% to 80% of which were seen just once. The ten largest clones capture under 15% of the sample.

Overall study results and their limits: Pairwise subsampling indicated that sequencing depth was expected to affect the degree of clonotype sharing among donors. The genetic and exposure-history diversity represented was limited by the small number of donors. Sampling was restricted to blood, and TCR repertoires in tissue are likely to differ from TCR repertoires in blood.

V and J are truncated by 3 bases and 8 bases respectively, leaving an intervening sequence of 11 bases. The germline V gene gives CDR1 as KGHSH and CDR2 as LQKENI. The CDR3 holds 13 amino acids from the cysteine to the phenylalanine. The retained sequence is limited to the CDR3, 39 bases, with the frame set at the first base. As regards this clone: Its antigen remains undetermined. It has no much larger one-base neighbor in the sample; base qualities were not kept.

The sequencing input was PBMCs. The rearranged chain carries TRBV18 and TRBJ2-1, with the D call tentatively TRBD1 or TRBD2, each fitting 5 bases. This sequence originates from a woman in her 40s in good health. Some clones in this sample may be carry-over from other donors' samples. Here the CDR3 is given as CASSPGTLDEQFF. DNA sequence: TGTGCCAGCTCACCCGGGACCCTCGATGAGCAGTTCTTC.